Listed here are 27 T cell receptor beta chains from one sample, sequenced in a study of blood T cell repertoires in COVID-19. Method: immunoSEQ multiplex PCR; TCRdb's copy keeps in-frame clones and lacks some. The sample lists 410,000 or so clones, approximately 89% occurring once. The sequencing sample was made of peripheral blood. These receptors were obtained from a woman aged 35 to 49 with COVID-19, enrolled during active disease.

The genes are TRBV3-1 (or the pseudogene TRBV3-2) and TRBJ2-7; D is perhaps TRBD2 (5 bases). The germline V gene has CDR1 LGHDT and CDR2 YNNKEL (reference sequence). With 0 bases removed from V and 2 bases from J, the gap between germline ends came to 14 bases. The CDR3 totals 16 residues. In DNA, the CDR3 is TGTGCCAGCAGCCAAGAGCGGGTAGCGCGTACCTACGAGCAGTACTTC. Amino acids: CASSQERVARTYEQYF.

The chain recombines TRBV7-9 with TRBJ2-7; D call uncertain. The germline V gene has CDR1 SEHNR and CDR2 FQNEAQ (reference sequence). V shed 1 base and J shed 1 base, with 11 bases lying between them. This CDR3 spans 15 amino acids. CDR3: CASSLEGGLSYEQYF. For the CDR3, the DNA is TGTGCCAGCAGCTTAGAAGGCGGATTGTCCTACGAGCAGTACTTC. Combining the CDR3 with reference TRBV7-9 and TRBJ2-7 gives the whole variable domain DTGVSQNPRHKITKRGQNVTFRCDPISEHNRLYWYRQTLGQGPEFLTYFQNEAQLEKSRLLSDRFSAERPKGSFSTLEIQRTEQGDSAMYLCASSLEGGLSYEQYFGPGTRLTVT.

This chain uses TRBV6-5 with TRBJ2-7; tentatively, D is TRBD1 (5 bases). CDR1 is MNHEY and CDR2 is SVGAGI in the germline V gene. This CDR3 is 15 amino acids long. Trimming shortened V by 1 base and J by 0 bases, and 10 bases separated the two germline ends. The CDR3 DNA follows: TGTGCCAGCAGTTACTTGACAGTTTACTCCTACGAGCAGTACTTC. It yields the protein CASSYLTVYSYEQYF.

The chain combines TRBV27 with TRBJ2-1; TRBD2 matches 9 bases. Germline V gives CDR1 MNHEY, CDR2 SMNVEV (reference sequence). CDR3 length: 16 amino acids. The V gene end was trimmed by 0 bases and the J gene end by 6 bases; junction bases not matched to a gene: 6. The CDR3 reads CASSLSRAGGLNEQFF. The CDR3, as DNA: TGTGCCAGCAGTTTATCGAGGGCGGGGGGGCTCAATGAGCAGTTCTTC.

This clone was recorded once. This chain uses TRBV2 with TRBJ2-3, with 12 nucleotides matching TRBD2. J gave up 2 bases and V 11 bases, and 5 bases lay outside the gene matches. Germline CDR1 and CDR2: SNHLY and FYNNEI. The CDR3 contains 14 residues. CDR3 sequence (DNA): TGTGCCTCCCGGACTAGCGGGAACACAGATACGCAGTATTTT. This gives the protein CASRTSGNTDTQYF.

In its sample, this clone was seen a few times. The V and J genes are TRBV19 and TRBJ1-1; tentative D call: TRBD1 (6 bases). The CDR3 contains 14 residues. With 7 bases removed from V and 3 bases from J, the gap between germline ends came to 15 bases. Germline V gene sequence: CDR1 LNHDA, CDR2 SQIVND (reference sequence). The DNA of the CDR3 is TGTGCCAGTATCAGTCGGGGGGCAGACACTGAAGCTTTCTTT. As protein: CASISRGADTEAFF.

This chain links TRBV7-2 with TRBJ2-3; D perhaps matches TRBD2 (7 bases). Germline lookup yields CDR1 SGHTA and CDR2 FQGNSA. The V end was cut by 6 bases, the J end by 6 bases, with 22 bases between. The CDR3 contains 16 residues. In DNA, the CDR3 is TGTGCCAGCAGTCGCGCGGGGGCCAACCAGGGGGATACGCAGTATTTT. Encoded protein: CASSRAGANQGDTQYF.

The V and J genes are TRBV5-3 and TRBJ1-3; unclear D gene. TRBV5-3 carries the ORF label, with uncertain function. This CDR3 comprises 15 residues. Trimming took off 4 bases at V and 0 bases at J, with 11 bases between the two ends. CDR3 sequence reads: CARSEAAYSGNTIYF. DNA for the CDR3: TGTGCCAGAAGCGAAGCCGCATACTCTGGAAACACCATATATTTT.

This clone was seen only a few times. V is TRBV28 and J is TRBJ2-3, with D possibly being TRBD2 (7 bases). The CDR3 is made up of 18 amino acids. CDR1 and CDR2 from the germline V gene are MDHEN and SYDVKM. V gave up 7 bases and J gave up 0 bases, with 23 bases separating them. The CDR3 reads CASNEQKGGVTSTDTQYF. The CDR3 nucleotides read TGTGCCAGCAACGAACAAAAAGGGGGGGTCACTAGCACAGATACGCAGTATTTT.

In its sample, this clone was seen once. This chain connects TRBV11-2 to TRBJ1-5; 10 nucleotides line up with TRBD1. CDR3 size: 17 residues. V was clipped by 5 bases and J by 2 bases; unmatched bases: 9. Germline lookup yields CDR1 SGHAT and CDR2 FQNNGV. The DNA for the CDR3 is TGTGCCAGCAGCCGGGACAGGGGCCCAGTAGGCAATCAGCCCCAGCATTTT. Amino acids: CASSRDRGPVGNQPQHF.

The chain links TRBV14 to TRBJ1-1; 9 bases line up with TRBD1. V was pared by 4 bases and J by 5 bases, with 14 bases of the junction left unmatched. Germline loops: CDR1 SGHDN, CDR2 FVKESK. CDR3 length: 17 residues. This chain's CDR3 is CASSRTGGIGGWTEAFF. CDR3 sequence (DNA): TGTGCCAGCAGCCGCACAGGGGGCATTGGGGGTTGGACTGAAGCTTTCTTT.

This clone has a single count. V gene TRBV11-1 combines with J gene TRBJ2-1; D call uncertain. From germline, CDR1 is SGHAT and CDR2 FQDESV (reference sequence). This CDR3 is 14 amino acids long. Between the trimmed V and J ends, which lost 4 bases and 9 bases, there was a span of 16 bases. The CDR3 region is CASSSMTPTPEQFF. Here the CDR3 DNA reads TGTGCCAGCAGCTCCATGACACCTACACCTGAGCAGTTCTTC.

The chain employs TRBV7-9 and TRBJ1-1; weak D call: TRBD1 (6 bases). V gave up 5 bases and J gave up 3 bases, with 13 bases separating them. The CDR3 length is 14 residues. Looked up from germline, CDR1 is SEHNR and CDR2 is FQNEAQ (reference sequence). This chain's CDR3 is CASSPGQSYTEAFF. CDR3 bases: TGTGCCAGCAGCCCAGGACAGTCCTACACTGAAGCTTTCTTT.

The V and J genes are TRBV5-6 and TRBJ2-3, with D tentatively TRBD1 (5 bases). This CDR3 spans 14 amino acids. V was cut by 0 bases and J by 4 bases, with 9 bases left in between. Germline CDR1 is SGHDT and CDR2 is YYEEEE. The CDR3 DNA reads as TGTGCCAGCAGCTTGGGGCAGGGCGCAGATACGCAGTATTTT. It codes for CASSLGQGADTQYF.

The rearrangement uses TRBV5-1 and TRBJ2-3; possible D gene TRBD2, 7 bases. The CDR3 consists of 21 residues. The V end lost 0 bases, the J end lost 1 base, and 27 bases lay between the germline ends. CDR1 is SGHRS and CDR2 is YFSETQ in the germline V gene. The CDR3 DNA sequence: TGCGCCAGCAGCTTGGGATCGGGGGGCGGAGGACCGAATTGGCGCACAGATACGCAGTATTTT. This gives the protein CASSLGSGGGGPNWRTDTQYF.

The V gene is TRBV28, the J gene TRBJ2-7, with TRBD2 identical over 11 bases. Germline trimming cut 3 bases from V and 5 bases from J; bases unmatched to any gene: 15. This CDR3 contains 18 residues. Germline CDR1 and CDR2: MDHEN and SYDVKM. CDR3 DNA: TGTGCCAGCAGTTTTAGCGGGAGGGCGATTAATTTAAACAACGAGCAGTACTTC. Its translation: CASSFSGRAINLNNEQYF. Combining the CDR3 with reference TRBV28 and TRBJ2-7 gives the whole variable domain DVKVTQSSRYLVKRTGEKVFLECVQDMDHENMFWYRQDPGLGLRLIYFSYDVKMKEKGDIPEGYSVSREKKERFSLILESASTNQTSMYLCASSFSGRAINLNNEQYFGPGTRLTVT.

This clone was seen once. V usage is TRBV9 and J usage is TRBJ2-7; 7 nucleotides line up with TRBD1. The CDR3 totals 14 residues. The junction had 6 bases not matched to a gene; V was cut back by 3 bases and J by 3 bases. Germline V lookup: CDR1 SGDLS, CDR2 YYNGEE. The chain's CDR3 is CASSARDRDYEQYF. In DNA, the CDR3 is TGTGCCAGCAGCGCTCGGGACAGAGACTACGAGCAGTACTTC. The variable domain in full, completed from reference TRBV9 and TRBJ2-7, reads DSGVTQTPKHLITATGQRVTLRCSPRSGDLSVYWYQQSLDQGLQFLIQYYNGEERAKGNILERFSAQQFPDLHSELNLSSLELGDSALYFCASSARDRDYEQYFGPGTRLTVT.

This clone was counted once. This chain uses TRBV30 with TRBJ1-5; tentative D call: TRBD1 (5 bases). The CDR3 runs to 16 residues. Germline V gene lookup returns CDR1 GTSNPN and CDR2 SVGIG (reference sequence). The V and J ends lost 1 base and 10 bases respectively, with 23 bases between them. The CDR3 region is CAWSGAGHAGSKPQHF. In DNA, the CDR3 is TGTGCCTGGAGTGGGGCCGGACACGCTGGATCAAAACCCCAGCATTTT. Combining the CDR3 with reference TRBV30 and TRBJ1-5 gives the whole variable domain SQTIHQWPATLVQPVGSPLSLECTVEGTSNPNLYWYRQAAGRGLQLLFYSVGIGQISSEVPQNLSASRPQDRQFILSSKKLLLSDSGFYLCAWSGAGHAGSKPQHFGDGTRLSIL.

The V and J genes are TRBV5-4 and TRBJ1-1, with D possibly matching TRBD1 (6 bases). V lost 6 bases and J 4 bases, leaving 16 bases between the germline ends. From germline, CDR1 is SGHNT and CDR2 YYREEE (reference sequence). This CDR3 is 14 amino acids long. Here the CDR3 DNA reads TGTGCCAGCATCAACCTCAACAGGGCCACTGAAGCTTTCTTT. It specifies CASINLNRATEAFF.

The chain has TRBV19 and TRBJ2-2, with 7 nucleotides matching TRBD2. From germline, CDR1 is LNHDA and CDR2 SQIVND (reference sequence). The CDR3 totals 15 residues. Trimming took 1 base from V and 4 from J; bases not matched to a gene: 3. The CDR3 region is CASSIARGVTGELFF. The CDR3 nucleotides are TGTGCCAGTAGTATAGCTCGGGGGGTCACCGGGGAGCTGTTTTTT.

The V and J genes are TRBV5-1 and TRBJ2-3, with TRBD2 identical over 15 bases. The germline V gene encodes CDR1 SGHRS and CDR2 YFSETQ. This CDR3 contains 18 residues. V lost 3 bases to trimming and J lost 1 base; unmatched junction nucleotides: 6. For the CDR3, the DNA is TGCGCCAGCAGCTCGGGACTAGCGGGGGGCGGACGCACAGATACGCAGTATTTT. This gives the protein CASSSGLAGGGRTDTQYF.

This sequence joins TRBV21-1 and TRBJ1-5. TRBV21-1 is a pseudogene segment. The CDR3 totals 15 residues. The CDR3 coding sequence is TGTGCCATCTTTACCGGGGGAAGTAGCAATCAGCCCCAGCATTTT. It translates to CAIFTGGSSNQPQHF.

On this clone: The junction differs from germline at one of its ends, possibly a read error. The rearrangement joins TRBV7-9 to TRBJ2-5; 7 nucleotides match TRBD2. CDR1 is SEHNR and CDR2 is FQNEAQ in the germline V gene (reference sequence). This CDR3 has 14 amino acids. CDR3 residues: CGSGRGKNQETQYF. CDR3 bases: TGCGGCTCGGGGCGGGGGAAAAACCAAGAGACCCAGTACTTC.

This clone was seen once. CDR3 loop: CASSLRPGHRYEQYF. CDR3 bases: TGTGCCAGCAGCTTAAGACCGGGACACCGCTACGAGCAGTACTTC. V and J are TRBV7-6 and TRBJ2-7, with D perhaps TRBD1 (6 bases). CDR1 SGHVS and CDR2 FNYEAQ come from the germline V gene. V was clipped by 2 bases and J by 3 bases, with 14 bases between them. The CDR3 is made up of 15 amino acids.

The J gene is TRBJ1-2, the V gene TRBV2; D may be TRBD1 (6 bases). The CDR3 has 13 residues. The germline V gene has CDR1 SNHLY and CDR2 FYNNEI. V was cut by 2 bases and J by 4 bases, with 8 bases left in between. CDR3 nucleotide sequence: TGTGCCAGCAGTGAACAGGGGCTCTATGGCTACACCTTC. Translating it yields CASSEQGLYGYTF.

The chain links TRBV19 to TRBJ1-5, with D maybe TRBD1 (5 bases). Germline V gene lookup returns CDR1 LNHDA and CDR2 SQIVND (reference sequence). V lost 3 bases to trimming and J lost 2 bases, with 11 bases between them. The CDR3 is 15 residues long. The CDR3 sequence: CASSIRGRGNQPQHF. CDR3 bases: TGTGCCAGTAGTATTAGGGGCAGAGGCAATCAGCCCCAGCATTTT.

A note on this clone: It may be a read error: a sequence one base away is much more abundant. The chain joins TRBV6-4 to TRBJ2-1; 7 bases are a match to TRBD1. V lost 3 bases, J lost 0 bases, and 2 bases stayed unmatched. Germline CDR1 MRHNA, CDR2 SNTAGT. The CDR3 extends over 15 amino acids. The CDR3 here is CASSETGSSYNEQFF. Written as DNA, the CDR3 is TGTGCCAGCAGTGAGACAGGGAGCTCCTACAATGAGCAGTTCTTC.